Each of the 14 T cell receptor beta chains below was sequenced from the same sample in a study of T cells in Graves' hyperthyroidism and ophthalmopathy. The source material, RNA transcripts, was used to amplify TCR beta CDR3 regions. Using the HTBI primer set, a first-round RT-PCR was run on the TCR CDR3. TCRdb reprocessed the multiplex PCR reads via MiXCR and lists one record per CDR3 protein. The table lists around 340,000 distinct CDR3 sequences, 15% to 20% of them singletons. Specimen: blood. The receptors were gathered from a woman in her fifties or sixties with Graves' hyperthyroidism.

This chain joins TRBV20-1 and TRBJ2-3, with D hard to call. CDR3 length: 14 amino acids. Germline CDR1 and CDR2: DFQATT and SNEGSKA (reference sequence). The V gene lost 4 bases and the J gene lost 0 bases, with 11 bases spanning the gap. CDR3 sequence reads: CSAKRQPSTDTQYF. In nucleotides, the CDR3 is TGCAGTGCTAAACGGCAGCCGAGCACAGATACGCAGTATTTT.

The chain combines TRBV7-2 with TRBJ2-1; D is undetermined. The germline V gene encodes CDR1 SGHTA and CDR2 FQGNSA. V was clipped by 5 bases and J by 4 bases, with 12 bases between them. The length of the CDR3 is 14 residues. The CDR3 DNA follows: TGTGCCAGCAGCAACCCGGACGGATACAATGAGCAGTTCTTC. It is translated as CASSNPDGYNEQFF.

This clonotype was found a few times. V gene TRBV14 combines with J gene TRBJ1-2, with D possibly matching TRBD1 (6 bases). V gave up 0 bases and J gave up 2 bases, with 10 bases separating them. This CDR3 has 15 residues. Germline loops: CDR1 SGHDN, CDR2 FVKESK. The CDR3 DNA reads TGTGCCAGCAGCCAAGATGAGGACAGAAACTATGGCTACACCTTC. Encoded protein: CASSQDEDRNYGYTF.

On this clonotype: Just one base apart from a much larger clone, this may be a read error. The gene calls are TRBV3-1 and TRBJ2-5, with 8 bases identical to TRBD1. Germline trimming cut 7 bases from V and 2 bases from J; bases unmatched to any gene: 9. The length of the CDR3 is 15 residues. CDR1 is LGHDT, CDR2 YNNKEL, per germline (reference sequence). In DNA form, the CDR3 reads TGTGCCAGCAACCATGTACAGGGGGTACAAGAGACCCAGTACTTC. Protein product: CASNHVQGVQETQYF.

CDR3 sequence reads: CASSLNSGVGNNNEQFF. CDR3 bases: TGCGCCAGCAGCCTGAACAGTGGAGTGGGGAACAACAATGAGCAGTTCTTC. The chain recombines TRBV4-1 with TRBJ2-1; D is ambiguous. The CDR3 covers 17 residues. Germline V lookup: CDR1 MGHRA, CDR2 YSYEKL. Trimming shortened V by 4 bases and J by 5 bases, and 21 bases separated the two germline ends.

This clonotype has at least ten counts. The V gene is TRBV18, the J gene TRBJ1-1; 8 bases line up with TRBD1. Germline trimming cut 4 bases from V and 1 base from J; bases unmatched to any gene: 8. The CDR3 extends over 16 amino acids. Germline loops: CDR1 KGHSH, CDR2 LQKENI. CDR3 DNA: TGTGCCAGCTCACTTCAACAGGGGGTGACGAACACTGAAGCTTTCTTT. Its protein is CASSLQQGVTNTEAFF.

This clonotype has at least ten counts. This chain uses TRBV30 with TRBJ1-5; 7 nucleotides match TRBD1. This CDR3 region has 13 residues. CDR1 and CDR2 (germline): GTSNPN, SVGIG (reference sequence). After removal of 1 base from V and 5 bases from J, the junction contained 2 bases not matched to a gene. The CDR3 DNA reads TGTGCCTGGAGTGCTACAGGGGATCAGCCCCAGCATTTT. It translates to CAWSATGDQPQHF.

This clonotype has only a few counts. This rearrangement joins TRBV3-1 to TRBJ2-5; a possible D gene is TRBD2 (6 bases). V gave up 4 bases and J gave up 6 bases, with 21 bases separating them. The CDR3 loop spans 16 amino acids. Germline V lookup: CDR1 LGHDT, CDR2 YNNKEL (reference sequence). The CDR3 region has the DNA TGTGCCAGCAGCCCCGGGCACAAGGGAGGTTCGAAGACCCAGTACTTC. Its translation: CASSPGHKGGSKTQYF.

The chain couples TRBV29-1 to TRBJ2-7, with 11 bases that match TRBD2. This CDR3 region has 12 residues. The germline V gene has CDR1 SQVTM and CDR2 ANQGSEA. V was pared by 5 bases and J by 4 bases, with 1 base of the junction left unmatched. As DNA, the CDR3 is TGCAGCGTTACTAGCGGGAGTTACGAGCAGTACTTC. This translates into CSVTSGSYEQYF.

This clonotype turned up a few times. The chain carries TRBV10-1 and TRBJ2-5; D unresolved. CDR3 length equals 13 residues. Looked up from germline, CDR1 is WNHNN and CDR2 is SYGVQD (reference sequence). Trimming stripped 2 bases from V and 1 base from J, with 5 bases between. CDR3 sequence (DNA): TGCGCCAGCAGTGAGAATTTCCAAGAGACCCAGTACTTC. Protein: CASSENFQETQYF.

This clonotype was observed a handful of times. This rearrangement joins TRBV2 to TRBJ2-5; no reliable D call. V lost 2 bases and J 2 bases, leaving 6 bases between the germline ends. There are 13 residues in the CDR3. CDR1 is SNHLY and CDR2 is FYNNEI in the germline V gene. The CDR3: CASSELEQETQYF. CDR3 nucleotide sequence: TGTGCCAGCAGTGAATTAGAGCAAGAGACCCAGTACTTC.

In its sample, this clonotype was seen many times. The V gene is TRBV6-1, the J gene TRBJ2-7, with D hard to call. There are 13 residues in the CDR3. V lost 6 bases and J lost 2, with 11 bases in between. Germline lookup yields CDR1 MNHNS and CDR2 SASEGT. The CDR3 nucleotides are TGTGCCAGCAGATCTATCCGGGCCTACGAGCAGTACTTC. It translates to CASRSIRAYEQYF.

This clonotype was seen ten or more times. The chain links TRBV10-3 to TRBJ1-5; 10 positions agree with TRBD1. The CDR3 consists of 15 residues. CDR1 and CDR2 from the germline V gene are ENHRY and SYGVKD. With 10 bases clipped from V and 8 bases from J, the junction kept 14 bases outside the gene matches. The CDR3 here is CATRQGATRLEPQHF. CDR3 in DNA: TGTGCCACGCGACAGGGGGCCACGAGATTGGAGCCCCAGCATTTT.

V and J are TRBV3-1 and TRBJ2-1; D is uncertain. This CDR3 contains 13 residues. Trimming pared 3 bases from V and 9 bases from J, leaving 12 bases between. CDR1 LGHDT and CDR2 YNNKEL come from the germline V gene (reference sequence). CDR3 nucleotide sequence: TGTGCCAGCAGCCATGCCCCACTGAGTGAGCAGTTCTTC. This translates into CASSHAPLSEQFF.